The 7 T cell receptor beta chains below come from one sample, sequenced in a study of T cells after yellow fever vaccination. TCRdb reprocessed the 5' RACE reads with MiXCR, giving one entry per CDR3 protein. The table includes just under 600,000 distinct CDR3 sequences, 13% detected once. The sequencing here drew on PBMCs, taken on the day of the yellow fever booster vaccination. The source of these receptors is a man aged 25-45 years who received the YFV17D yellow fever vaccine.

This clonotype has only a few counts. The chain couples TRBV6-2 or TRBV6-3 to TRBJ1-2; D is uncertain. The CDR3 is 11 amino acids. Germline V gene lookup returns CDR1 MNHEY and CDR2 SVGEGT. V lost 7 bases to trimming and J lost 7 bases, with 10 bases between them. In DNA form, the CDR3 reads TGTGCCAGCACCCATGCAGGTGGCTACACCTTC. Protein: CASTHAGGYTF.

As for this clonotype: Possible read error: a much larger clone is one base away. V usage is TRBV20-1 and J usage is TRBJ2-7; TRBD2 agrees at 12 bases. V shed 6 bases, J shed 4 bases, and the junction held 16 bases outside the gene matches. The germline CDR1 and CDR2 sequences are DFQATT and SNEGSKA (reference sequence). The CDR3 is 17 amino acids. The CDR3, as DNA: TGCAGTGCCAGTGGGACTAGCGGGTGGGCCAGGATGTACGAGCAGTACTTC. As protein: CSASGTSGWARMYEQYF.

This clonotype was detected only a few times. V and J are TRBV21-1 and TRBJ2-1; the D call TRBD1 from the table was never checked on the DNA. TRBV21-1 is classified as a pseudogene. CDR3 length equals 15 residues. The CDR3: CASSARDRVNNEQFF. In DNA, the CDR3 is TGTGCCAGCAGCGCCCGGGACAGGGTCAACAATGAGCAGTTCTTC.

This clonotype was observed a few times. This rearrangement joins TRBV6-5 to TRBJ2-3; D may be TRBD1 (5 bases). Germline-derived CDR1 and CDR2 are MNHEY and SVGAGI. Trimming took 0 bases from V and 2 from J, leaving 15 bases between them. The CDR3 covers 17 residues. CDR3: CASSYSPGRGFTDTQYF. The CDR3 region has the DNA TGTGCCAGCAGTTACTCCCCGGGTAGGGGTTTCACAGATACGCAGTATTTT.

This chain uses TRBV4-3 with TRBJ2-1, with D tentatively TRBD2 (6 bases). The V end was cut by 1 base, the J end by 6 bases, with 13 bases between. The V gene's germline CDR1 is LGHNA and CDR2 YSLEER. CDR3 size: 15 residues. Here the CDR3 reads CASSQAGVTPNEQFF. The CDR3 DNA reads TGCGCCAGCAGCCAAGCGGGAGTGACCCCCAATGAGCAGTTCTTC.

In this sample, this clonotype turned up many times. V usage is TRBV24-1 and J usage is TRBJ2-7; 8 bases match TRBD1. The length of the CDR3 is 14 residues. Germline CDR1 KGHDR, CDR2 SFDVKD. The V segment lost 3 bases and the J segment 2 bases; nucleotides outside the gene matches: 2. The CDR3 reads CATSDGTGPYEQYF. The DNA of the CDR3 is TGTGCCACCAGTGATGGGACAGGCCCCTACGAGCAGTACTTC.

The chain has TRBV5-5 and TRBJ1-2; a possible D gene is TRBD1 (5 bases). The V gene lost 3 bases and the J gene lost 3 bases, with 12 bases spanning the gap. The CDR3 runs 14 residues. CDR1 is SGHKS, CDR2 YYEKEE, per germline (reference sequence). This CDR3 is CASSSGGRDYGYTF. The CDR3, as DNA: TGTGCCAGCAGCTCCGGGGGACGGGACTATGGCTACACCTTC.